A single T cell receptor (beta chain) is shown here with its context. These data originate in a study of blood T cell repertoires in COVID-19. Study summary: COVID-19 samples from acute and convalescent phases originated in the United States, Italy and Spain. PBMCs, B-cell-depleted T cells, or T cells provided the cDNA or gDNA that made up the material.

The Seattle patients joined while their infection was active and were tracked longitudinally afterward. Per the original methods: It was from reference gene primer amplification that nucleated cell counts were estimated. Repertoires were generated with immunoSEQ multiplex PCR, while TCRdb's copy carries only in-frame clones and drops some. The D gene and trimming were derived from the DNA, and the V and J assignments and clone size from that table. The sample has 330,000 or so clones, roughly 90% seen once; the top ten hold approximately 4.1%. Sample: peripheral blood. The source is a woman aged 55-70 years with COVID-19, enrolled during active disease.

CDR3 coding DNA: TGTGCCAGCACCCAGCGGGCAGGGGGGAACACTGAAGCTTTCTTT. It specifies CASTQRAGGNTEAFF. V is TRBV7-9 and J is TRBJ1-1; TRBD1 aligns across 7 bases. Germline V CDR1 and CDR2: SEHNR, FQNEAQ (reference sequence). V was pared by 7 bases and J by 1 base, with 9 bases of the junction left unmatched. This CDR3 contains 15 residues.